Given below is one T cell receptor beta chain in context. Its target is unknown. Amplified TCR beta CDR3 regions derived from RNA transcripts. First-round RT-PCR of the TCR CDR3 relied on the HTBI primer set. One entry per CDR3 protein results from TCRdb running MiXCR on the multiplex PCR reads. The data hold a few hundred thousand distinct CDR3 sequences, with about 18% observed a single time. The study excluded patients with uncontrolled infection, other autoimmune disease, pregnancy or lactation. The data originate from a study of T cells in Graves' hyperthyroidism and ophthalmopathy. Study outcomes and limitations: Prediction of ophthalmopathy progression came a median around 6.5 months pre-onset. Ophthalmopathy was distinguished from stable hyperthyroidism by 13 V-J signatures.

Germline CDR1 and CDR2: KGHSH and LQKENI. V lost 3 bases to trimming and J lost 6 bases; unmatched junction nucleotides: 7. The CDR3 runs to 17 residues. Sequenced input: blood. This sequence originates from a man aged 18 to 29 with Graves' ophthalmopathy. This chain uses TRBV18 with TRBJ2-2; 13 nucleotides line up with TRBD2. The CDR3 reads CASSPAGLAGYAGELFF. The DNA for the CDR3 is TGTGCCAGCTCACCCGCGGGACTAGCGGGATACGCCGGGGAGCTGTTTTTT.